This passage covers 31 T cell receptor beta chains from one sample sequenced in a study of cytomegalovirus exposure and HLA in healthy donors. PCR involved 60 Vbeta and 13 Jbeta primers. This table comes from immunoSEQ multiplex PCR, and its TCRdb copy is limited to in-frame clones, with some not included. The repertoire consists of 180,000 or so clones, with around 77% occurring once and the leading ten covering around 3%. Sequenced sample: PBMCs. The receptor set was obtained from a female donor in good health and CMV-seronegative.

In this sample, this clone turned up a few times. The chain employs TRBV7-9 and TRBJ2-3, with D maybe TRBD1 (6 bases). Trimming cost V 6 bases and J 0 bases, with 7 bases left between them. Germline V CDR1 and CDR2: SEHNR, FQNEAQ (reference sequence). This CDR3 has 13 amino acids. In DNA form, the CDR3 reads TGTGCCAGCAGGACAGGTAGCACAGATACGCAGTATTTT. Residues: CASRTGSTDTQYF.

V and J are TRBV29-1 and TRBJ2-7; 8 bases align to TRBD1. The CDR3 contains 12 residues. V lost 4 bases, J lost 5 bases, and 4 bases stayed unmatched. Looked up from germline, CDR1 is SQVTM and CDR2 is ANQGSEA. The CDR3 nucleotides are TGCAGCGTTGTCAGGGGGCAAAACGAGCAGTACTTC. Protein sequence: CSVVRGQNEQYF.

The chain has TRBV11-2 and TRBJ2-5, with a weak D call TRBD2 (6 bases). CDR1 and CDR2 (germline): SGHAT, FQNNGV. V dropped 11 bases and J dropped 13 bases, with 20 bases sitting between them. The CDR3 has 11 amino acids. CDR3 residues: CAGGPPGSRYF. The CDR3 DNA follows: TGTGCCGGAGGGCCCCCGGGGAGTAGGTACTTC.

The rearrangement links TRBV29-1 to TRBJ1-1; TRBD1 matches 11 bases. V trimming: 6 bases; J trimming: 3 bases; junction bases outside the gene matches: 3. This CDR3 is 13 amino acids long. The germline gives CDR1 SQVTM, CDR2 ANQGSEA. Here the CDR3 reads CSVRTGGDTEAFF. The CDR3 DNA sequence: TGCAGCGTCCGGACAGGGGGCGACACTGAAGCTTTCTTT.

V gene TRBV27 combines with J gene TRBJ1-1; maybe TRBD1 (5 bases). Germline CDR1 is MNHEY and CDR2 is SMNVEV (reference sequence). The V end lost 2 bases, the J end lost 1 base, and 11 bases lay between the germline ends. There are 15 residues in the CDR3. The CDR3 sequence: CASSLGGWGNTEAFF. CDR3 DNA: TGTGCCAGCAGTTTAGGGGGGTGGGGGAACACTGAAGCTTTCTTT.

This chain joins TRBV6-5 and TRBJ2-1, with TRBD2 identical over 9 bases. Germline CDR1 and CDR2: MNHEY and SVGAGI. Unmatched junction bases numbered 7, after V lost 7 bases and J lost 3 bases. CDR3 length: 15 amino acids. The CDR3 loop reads CASTIAGDGYNEQFF. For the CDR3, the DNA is TGTGCCAGCACTATAGCGGGAGATGGCTACAATGAGCAGTTCTTC.

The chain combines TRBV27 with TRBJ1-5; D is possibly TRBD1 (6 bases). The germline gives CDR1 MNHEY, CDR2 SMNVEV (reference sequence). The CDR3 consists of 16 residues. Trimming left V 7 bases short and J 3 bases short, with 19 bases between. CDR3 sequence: CASNPRQAAYNQPQHF. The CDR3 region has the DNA TGTGCCAGCAATCCCCGACAGGCCGCCTACAATCAGCCCCAGCATTTT.

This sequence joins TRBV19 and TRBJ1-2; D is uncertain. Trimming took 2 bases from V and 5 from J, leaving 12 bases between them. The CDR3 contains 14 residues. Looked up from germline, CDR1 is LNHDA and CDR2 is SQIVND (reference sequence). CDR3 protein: CASSIRGNSYGYTF. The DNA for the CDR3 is TGTGCCAGTAGTATACGGGGTAACAGTTATGGCTACACCTTC. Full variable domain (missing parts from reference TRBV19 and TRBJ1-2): DGGITQSPKYLFRKEGQNVTLSCEQNLNHDAMYWYRQDPGQGLRLIYYSQIVNDFQKGDIAEGYSVSREKKESFPLTVTSAQKNPTAFYLCASSIRGNSYGYTFGSGTRLTVV.

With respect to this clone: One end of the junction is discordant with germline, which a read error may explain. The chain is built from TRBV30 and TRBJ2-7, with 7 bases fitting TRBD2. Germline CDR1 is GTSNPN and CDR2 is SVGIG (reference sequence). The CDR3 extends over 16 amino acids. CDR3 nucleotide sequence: TGTGCCTGGATCCCAATGATGCGCGGGAGCTCCTACGGGCAGTACTTC. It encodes CAWIPMMRGSSYGQYF.

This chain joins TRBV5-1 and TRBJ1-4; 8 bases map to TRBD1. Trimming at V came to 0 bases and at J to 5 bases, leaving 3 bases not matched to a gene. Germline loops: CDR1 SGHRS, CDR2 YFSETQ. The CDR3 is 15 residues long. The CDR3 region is CASSLEQGGNEKLFF. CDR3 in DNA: TGCGCCAGCAGCTTGGAACAGGGGGGCAATGAAAAACTGTTTTTT.

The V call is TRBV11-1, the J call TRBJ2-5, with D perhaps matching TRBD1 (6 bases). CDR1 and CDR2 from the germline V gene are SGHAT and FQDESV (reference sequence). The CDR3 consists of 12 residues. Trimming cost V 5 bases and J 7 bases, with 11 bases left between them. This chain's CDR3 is CASSTIRGTQYF. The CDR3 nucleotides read TGTGCCAGCAGCACAATCAGGGGGACCCAGTACTTC.

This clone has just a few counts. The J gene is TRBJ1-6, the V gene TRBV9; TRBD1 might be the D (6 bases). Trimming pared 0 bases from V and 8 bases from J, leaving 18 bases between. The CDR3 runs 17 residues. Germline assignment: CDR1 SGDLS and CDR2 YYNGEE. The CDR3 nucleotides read TGTGCCAGCAGCGTAGACTCGGGGGGCCTTCGGGATTCACCCCTCCACTTT. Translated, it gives CASSVDSGGLRDSPLHF.

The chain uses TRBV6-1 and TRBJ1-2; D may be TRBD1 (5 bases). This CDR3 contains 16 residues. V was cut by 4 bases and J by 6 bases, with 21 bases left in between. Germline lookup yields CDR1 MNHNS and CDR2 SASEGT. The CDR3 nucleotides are TGTGCCAGCAGTGGTAAGGTGGCCGCGGGGGTTCATGGCTACACCTTC. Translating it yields CASSGKVAAGVHGYTF.

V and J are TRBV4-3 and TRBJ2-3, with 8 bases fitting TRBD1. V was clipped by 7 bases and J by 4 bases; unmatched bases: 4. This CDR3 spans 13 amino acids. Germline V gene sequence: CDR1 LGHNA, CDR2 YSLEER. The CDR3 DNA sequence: TGCGCCAGCAAGGACAGGGCGTCAGATACGCAGTATTTT. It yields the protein CASKDRASDTQYF.

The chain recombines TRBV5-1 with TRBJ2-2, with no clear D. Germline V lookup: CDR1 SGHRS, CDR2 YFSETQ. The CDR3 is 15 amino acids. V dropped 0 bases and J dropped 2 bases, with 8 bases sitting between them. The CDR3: CASSLARGNTGELFF. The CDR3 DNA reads TGCGCCAGCAGCTTGGCCAGAGGAAACACCGGGGAGCTGTTTTTT.

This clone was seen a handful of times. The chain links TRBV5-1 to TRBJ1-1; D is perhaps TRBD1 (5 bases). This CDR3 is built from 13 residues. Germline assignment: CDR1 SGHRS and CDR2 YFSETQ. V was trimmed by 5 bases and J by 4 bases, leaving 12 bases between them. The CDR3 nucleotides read TGCGCCAGCAGACCGGAGGGGATCACTGAAGCTTTCTTT. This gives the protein CASRPEGITEAFF.

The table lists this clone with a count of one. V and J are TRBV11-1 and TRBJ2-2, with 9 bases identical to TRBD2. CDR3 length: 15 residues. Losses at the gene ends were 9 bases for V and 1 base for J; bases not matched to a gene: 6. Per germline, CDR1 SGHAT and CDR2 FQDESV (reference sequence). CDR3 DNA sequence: TGTGCCAGTAGCAGACTAGCGGAGAACACCGGGGAGCTGTTTTTT. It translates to CASSRLAENTGELFF.

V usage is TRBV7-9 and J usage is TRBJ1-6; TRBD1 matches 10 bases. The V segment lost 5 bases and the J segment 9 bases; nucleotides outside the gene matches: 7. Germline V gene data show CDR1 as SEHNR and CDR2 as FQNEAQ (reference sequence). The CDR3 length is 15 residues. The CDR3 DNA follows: TGTGCCAGCAGCGAAGACAGGGGGCGATTTTCACCCCTCCACTTT. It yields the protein CASSEDRGRFSPLHF.

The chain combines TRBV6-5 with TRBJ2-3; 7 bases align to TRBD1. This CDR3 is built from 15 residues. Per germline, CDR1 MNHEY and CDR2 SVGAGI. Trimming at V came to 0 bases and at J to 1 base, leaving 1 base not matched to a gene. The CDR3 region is CASSYSQGGTDTQYF. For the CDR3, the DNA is TGTGCCAGCAGTTACTCTCAGGGGGGCACAGATACGCAGTATTTT.

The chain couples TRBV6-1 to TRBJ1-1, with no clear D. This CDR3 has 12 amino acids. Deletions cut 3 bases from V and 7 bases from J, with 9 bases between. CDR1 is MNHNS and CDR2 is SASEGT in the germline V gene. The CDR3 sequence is CASSDDMSEAFF. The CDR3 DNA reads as TGTGCCAGCAGTGACGACATGAGTGAAGCTTTCTTT.

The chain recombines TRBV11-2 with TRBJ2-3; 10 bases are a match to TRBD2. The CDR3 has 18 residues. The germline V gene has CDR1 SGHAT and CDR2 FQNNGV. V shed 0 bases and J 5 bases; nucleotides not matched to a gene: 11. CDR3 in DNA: TGTGCCAGCAGCTTAGAAATCGCTAGCGGGGGCGGAAAAGATACGCAGTATTTT. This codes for CASSLEIASGGGKDTQYF.

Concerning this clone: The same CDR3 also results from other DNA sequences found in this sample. The CDR3, as DNA: TGCGCCAGCAGCTTAGGACAGGGGGGCTACGAGCAGTACTTC. Translated, it gives CASSLGQGGYEQYF. The genes are TRBV5-1 and TRBJ2-7; TRBD1 matches 10 bases. The J segment lost 3 bases and the V segment lost 2 bases, leaving 2 bases of the junction unmatched. This CDR3 comprises 14 residues. Germline lookup yields CDR1 SGHRS and CDR2 YFSETQ.

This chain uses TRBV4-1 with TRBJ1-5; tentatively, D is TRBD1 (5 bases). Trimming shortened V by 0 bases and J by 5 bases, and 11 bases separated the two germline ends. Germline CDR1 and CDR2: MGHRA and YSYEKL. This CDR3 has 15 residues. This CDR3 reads CASSQEDQGHQPQHF. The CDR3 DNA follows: TGCGCCAGCAGCCAAGAGGACCAGGGCCATCAGCCCCAGCATTTT.

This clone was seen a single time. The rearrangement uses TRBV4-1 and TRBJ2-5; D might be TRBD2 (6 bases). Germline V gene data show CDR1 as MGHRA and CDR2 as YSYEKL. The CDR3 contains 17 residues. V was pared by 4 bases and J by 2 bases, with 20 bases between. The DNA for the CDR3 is TGCGCCAGCAGCCCGTTAACAGCGGGTGTTACACAAGAGACCCAGTACTTC. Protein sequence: CASSPLTAGVTQETQYF.

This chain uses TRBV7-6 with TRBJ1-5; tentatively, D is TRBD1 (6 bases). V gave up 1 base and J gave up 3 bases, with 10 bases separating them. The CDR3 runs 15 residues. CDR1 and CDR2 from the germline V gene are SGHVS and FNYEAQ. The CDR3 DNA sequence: TGTGCCAGCAGCTTAGATGCAGGGGTCAATCAGCCCCAGCATTTT. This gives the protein CASSLDAGVNQPQHF.

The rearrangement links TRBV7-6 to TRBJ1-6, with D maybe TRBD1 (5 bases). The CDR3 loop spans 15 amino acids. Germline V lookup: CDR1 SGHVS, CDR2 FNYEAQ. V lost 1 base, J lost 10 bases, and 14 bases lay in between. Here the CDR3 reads CASSLGGGSESPLHF. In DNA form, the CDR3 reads TGTGCCAGCAGCTTAGGGGGGGGATCGGAATCACCCCTCCACTTT.

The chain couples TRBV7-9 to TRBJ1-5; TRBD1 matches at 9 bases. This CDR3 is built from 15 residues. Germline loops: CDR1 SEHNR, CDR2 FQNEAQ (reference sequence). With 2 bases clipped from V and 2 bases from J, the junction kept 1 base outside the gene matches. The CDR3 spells CASSLTGGGNQPQHF. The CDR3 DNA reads TGTGCCAGCAGCTTAACAGGGGGCGGCAATCAGCCCCAGCATTTT.

CDR3 sequence reads: CASSLGREYEQYF. The CDR3 DNA follows: TGCGCCAGCAGCTTGGGGCGGGAATACGAGCAGTACTTC. The gene calls are TRBV5-1 and TRBJ2-7; possible D gene TRBD2, 6 bases. Germline loops: CDR1 SGHRS, CDR2 YFSETQ. V was trimmed by 0 bases and J by 4 bases, leaving 8 bases between them. This CDR3 contains 13 residues.

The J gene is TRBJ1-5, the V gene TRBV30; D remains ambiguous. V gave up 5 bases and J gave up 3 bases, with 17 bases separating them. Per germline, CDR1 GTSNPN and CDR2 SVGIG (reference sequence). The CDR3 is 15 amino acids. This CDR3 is CAWCPQEGANQPQHF. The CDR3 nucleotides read TGTGCCTGGTGCCCGCAGGAAGGCGCCAATCAGCCCCAGCATTTT.

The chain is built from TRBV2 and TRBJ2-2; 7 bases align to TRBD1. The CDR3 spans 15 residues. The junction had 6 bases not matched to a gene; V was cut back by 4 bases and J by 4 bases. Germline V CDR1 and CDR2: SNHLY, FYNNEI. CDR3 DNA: TGTGCCAGCAGTGGGGGACAGCCTGCCACCGGGGAGCTGTTTTTT. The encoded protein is CASSGGQPATGELFF.

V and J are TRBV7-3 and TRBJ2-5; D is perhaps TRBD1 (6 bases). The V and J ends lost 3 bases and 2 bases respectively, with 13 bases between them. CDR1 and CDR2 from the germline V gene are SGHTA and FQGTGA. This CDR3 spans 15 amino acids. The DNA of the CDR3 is TGTGCCAGCAGCTTGTCAGGGGCACGACAAGAGACCCAGTACTTC. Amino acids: CASSLSGARQETQYF.